This T cell receptor (beta chain) is from a study of T cell responses to AZD1222 COVID-19 vaccine. Findings and caveats of the study: Spike-specific TCR breadth and depth rose after two AZD1222 doses. At 160-218 and 743-854, vaccine-associated CD4 TCRs were dominant, and they spanned spike.

Sequencing was performed with immunoSEQ multiplex PCR; in TCRdb, only in-frame clones are kept and a portion is missing. The sample contains 80,000 or so clones, over 90% of which appear only once. As to this clone: Its antigen is still unknown.

This CDR3 spans 15 amino acids. Trimming at V came to 1 base and at J to 5 bases, leaving 5 bases not matched to a gene. Germline loops: CDR1 MDHEN, CDR2 SYDVKM. The TCR was taken from an adult in good health. This chain joins TRBV28 and TRBJ2-5, with 9 bases aligning to TRBD1. The sample consisted of peripheral blood, taken on day 0 of AZD1222 vaccination. The CDR3: CASSLLGQGGETQYF. In nucleotides, the CDR3 is TGTGCCAGCAGTTTATTGGGACAGGGTGGCGAGACCCAGTACTTC.